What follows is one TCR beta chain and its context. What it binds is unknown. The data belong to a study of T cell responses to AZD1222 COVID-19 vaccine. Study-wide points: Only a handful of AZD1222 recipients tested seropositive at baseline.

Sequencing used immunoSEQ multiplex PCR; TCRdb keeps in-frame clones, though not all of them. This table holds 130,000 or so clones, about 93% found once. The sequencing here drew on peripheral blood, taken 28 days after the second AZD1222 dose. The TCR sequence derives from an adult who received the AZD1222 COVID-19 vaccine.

The DNA for the CDR3 is TGTGCCAGCAGTTGGGGGTCGGTCCACTACGAGCAGTACTTC. This sequence encodes CASSWGSVHYEQYF. The rearrangement joins TRBV27 to TRBJ2-7; the D gene could be TRBD1 or TRBD2 (5 bases each). This CDR3 is 14 amino acids long. V gave up 4 bases and J gave up 3 bases, with 13 bases separating them. Germline lookup yields CDR1 MNHEY and CDR2 SMNVEV (reference sequence).